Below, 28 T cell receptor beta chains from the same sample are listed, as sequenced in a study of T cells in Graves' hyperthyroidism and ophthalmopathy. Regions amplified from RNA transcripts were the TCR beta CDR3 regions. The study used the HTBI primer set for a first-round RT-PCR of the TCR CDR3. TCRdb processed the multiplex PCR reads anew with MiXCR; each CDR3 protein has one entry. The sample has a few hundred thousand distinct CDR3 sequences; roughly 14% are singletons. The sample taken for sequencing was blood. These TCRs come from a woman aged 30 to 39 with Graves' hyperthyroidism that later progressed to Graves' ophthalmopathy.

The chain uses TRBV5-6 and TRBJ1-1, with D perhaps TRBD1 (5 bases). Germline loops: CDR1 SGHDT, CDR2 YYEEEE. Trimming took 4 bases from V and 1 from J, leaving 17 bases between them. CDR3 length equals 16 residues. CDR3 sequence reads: CASSLKSAGQNTEAFF. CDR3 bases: TGTGCCAGCAGCCTGAAGTCGGCAGGGCAGAACACTGAAGCTTTCTTT.

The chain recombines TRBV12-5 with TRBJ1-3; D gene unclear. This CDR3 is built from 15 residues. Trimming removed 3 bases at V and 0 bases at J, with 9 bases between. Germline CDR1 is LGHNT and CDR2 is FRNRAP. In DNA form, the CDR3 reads TGTGCTAGTGGTTTCGCGGTCGCCTCTGGAAACACCATATATTTT. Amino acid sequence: CASGFAVASGNTIYF.

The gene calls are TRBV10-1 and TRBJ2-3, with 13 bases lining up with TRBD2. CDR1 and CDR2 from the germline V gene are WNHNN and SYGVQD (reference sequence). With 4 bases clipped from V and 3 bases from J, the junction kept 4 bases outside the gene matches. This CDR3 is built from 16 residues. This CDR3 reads CASSGSLAGGTDTQYF. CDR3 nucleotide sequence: TGCGCCAGCAGTGGCTCACTAGCGGGAGGGACAGATACGCAGTATTTT.

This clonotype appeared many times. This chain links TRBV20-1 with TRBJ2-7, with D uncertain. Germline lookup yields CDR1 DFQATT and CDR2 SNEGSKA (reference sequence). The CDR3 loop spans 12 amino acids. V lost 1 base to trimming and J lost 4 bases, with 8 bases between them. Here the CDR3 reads CSARAANYEQYF. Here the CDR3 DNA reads TGCAGTGCTAGAGCCGCAAATTACGAGCAGTACTTC.

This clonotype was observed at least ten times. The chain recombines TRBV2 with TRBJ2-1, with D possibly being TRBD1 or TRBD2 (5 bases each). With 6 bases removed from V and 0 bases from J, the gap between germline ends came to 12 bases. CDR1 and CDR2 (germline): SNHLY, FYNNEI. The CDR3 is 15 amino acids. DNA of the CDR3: TGTGCCAGCAGACCCGAGGGGAGCTCCTACAATGAGCAGTTCTTC. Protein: CASRPEGSSYNEQFF.

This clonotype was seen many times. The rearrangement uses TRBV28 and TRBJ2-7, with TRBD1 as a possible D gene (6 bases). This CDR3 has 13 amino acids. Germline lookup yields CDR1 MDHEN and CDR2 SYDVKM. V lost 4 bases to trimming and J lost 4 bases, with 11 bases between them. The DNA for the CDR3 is TGTGCCAGCAGTTCGAGGACAGCGTACGAGCAGTACTTC. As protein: CASSSRTAYEQYF.

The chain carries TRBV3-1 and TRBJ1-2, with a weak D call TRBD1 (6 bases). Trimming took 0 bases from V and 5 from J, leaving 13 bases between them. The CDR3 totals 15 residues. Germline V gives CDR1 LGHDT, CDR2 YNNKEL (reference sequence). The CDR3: CASSQEYQGLYGYTF. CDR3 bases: TGTGCCAGCAGCCAAGAGTATCAGGGGCTGTATGGCTACACCTTC.

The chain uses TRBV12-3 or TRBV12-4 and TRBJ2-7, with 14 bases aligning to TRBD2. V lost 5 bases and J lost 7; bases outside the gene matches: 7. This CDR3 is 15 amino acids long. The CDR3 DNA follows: TGTGCCAGCAGTCCTGGACTAGCGGGAGGCGGTGAGCAGTACTTC. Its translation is CASSPGLAGGGEQYF.

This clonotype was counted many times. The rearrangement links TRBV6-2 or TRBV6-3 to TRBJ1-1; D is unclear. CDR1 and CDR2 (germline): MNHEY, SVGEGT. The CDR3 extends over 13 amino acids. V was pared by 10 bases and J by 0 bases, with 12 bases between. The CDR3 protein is CATKDGVNTEAFF. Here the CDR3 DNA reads TGTGCCACCAAGGACGGAGTGAACACTGAAGCTTTCTTT.

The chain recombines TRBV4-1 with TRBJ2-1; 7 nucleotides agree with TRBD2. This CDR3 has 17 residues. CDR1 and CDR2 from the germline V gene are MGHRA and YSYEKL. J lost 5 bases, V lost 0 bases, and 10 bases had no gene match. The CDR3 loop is CASSQDRASGDHNEQFF. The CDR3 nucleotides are TGCGCCAGCAGCCAAGATCGAGCTAGCGGAGACCACAATGAGCAGTTCTTC.

CDR3 amino acids: CASSQEGIMGGRYEQYF. In DNA form, the CDR3 reads TGCGCCAGCAGCCAAGAAGGGATAATGGGGGGCCGGTACGAGCAGTACTTC. The chain employs TRBV4-1 and TRBJ2-7, with D possibly called TRBD1 or TRBD2 (6 bases each). The V end was cut by 0 bases, the J end by 4 bases, with 19 bases between. Per germline, CDR1 MGHRA and CDR2 YSYEKL. The CDR3 has 17 residues.

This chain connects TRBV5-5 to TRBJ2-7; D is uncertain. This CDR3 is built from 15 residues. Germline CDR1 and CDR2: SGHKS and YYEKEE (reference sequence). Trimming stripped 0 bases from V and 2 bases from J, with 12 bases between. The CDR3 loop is CASSLVWTETYEQYF. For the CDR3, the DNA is TGTGCCAGCAGCTTGGTATGGACGGAGACCTACGAGCAGTACTTC.

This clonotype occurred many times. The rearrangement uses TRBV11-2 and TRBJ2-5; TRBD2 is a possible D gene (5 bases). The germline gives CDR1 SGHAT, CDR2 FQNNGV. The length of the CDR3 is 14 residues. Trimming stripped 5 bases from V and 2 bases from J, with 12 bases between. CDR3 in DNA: TGTGCCAGCAGCCCTCGAGGGAATCAAGAGACCCAGTACTTC. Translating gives CASSPRGNQETQYF.

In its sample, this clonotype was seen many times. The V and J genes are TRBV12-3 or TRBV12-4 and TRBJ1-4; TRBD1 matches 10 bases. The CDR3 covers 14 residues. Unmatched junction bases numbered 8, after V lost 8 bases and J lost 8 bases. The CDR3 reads CASGDRGWKEKLFF. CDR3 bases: TGTGCCAGCGGGGACAGGGGATGGAAAGAAAAACTGTTTTTT.

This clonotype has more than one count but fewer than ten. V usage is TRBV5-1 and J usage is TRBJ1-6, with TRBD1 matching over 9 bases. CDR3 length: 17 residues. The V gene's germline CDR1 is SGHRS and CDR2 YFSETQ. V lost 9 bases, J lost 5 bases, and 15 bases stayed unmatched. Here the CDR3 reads CAITKTTGGRDNSPLHF. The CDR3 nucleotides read TGCGCCATCACCAAAACGACAGGGGGAAGGGATAATTCACCCCTCCACTTT.

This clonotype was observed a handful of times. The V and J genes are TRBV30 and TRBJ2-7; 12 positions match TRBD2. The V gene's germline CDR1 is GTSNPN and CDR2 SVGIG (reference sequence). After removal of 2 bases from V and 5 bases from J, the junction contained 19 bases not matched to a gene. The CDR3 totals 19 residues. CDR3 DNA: TGTGCCTGGAGTCCGTACCCGGGACTAGCGGGTCGGTCCTACCACGAGCAGTACTTC. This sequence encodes CAWSPYPGLAGRSYHEQYF. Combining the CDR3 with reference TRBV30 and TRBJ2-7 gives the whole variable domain SQTIHQWPATLVQPVGSPLSLECTVEGTSNPNLYWYRQAAGRGLQLLFYSVGIGQISSEVPQNLSASRPQDRQFILSSKKLLLSDSGFYLCAWSPYPGLAGRSYHEQYFGPGTRLTVT.

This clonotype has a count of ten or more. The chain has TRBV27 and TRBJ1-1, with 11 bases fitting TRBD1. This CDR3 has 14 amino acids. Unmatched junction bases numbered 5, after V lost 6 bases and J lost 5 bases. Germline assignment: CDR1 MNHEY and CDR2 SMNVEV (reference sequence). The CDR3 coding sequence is TGTGCCAGCAGCGGACAGGGGGCCGGGACTGAAGCTTTCTTT. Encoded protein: CASSGQGAGTEAFF.

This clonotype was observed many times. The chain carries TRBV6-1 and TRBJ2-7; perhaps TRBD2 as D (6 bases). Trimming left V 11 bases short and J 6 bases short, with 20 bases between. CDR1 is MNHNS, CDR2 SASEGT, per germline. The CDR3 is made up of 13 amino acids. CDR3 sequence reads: CAGEGDPGGEQYF. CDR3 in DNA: TGTGCCGGCGAGGGCGATCCCGGGGGCGAGCAGTACTTC.

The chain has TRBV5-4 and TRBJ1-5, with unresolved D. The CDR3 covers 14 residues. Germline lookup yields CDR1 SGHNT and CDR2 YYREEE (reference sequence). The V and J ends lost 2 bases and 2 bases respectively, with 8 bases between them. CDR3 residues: CASSFGEGNQPQHF. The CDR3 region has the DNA TGTGCCAGCAGCTTCGGGGAGGGCAATCAGCCCCAGCATTTT.

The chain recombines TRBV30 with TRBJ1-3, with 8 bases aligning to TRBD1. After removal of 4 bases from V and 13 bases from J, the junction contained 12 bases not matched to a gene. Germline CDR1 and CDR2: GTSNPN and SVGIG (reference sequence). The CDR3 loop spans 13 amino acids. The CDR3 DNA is TGTGCCTGGAAGGCAGGGACAGGCGGGGGAATATATTTT. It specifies CAWKAGTGGGIYF. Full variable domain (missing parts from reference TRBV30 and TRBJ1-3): SQTIHQWPATLVQPVGSPLSLECTVEGTSNPNLYWYRQAAGRGLQLLFYSVGIGQISSEVPQNLSASRPQDRQFILSSKKLLLSDSGFYLCAWKAGTGGGIYFGEGSWLTVV.

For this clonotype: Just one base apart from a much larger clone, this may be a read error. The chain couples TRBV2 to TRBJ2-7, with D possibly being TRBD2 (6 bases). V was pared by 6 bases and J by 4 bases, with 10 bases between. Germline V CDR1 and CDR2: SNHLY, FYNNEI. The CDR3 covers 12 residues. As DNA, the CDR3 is TGTGCCAGCAGGCAGGAGGGATACGAGCAGTACTTC. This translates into CASRQEGYEQYF.

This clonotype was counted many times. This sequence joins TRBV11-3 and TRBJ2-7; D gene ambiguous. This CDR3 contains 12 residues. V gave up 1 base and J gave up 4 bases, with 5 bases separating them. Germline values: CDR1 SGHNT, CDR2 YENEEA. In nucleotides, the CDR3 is TGTGCCAGCAGCTTAGTCCTTTACGAGCAGTACTTC. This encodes CASSLVLYEQYF.

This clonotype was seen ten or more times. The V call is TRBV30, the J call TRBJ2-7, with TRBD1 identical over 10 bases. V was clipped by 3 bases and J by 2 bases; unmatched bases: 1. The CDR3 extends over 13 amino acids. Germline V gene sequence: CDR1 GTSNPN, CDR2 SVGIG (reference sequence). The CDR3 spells CAWRGTGAYEQYF. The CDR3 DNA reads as TGTGCCTGGAGAGGGACAGGGGCCTACGAGCAGTACTTC.

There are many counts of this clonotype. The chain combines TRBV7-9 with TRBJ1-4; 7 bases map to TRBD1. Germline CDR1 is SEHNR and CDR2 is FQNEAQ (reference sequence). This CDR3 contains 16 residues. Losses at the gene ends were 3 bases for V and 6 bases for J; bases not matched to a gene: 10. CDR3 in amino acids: CASSFRQGYVDEKLFF. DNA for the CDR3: TGTGCCAGCAGCTTCAGACAGGGTTATGTGGATGAAAAACTGTTTTTT.

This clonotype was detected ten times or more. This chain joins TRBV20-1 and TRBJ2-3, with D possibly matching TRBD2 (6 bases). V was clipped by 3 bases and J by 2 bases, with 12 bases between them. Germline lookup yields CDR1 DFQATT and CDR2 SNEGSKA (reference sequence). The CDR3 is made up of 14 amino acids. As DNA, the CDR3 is TGCAGTGCTAGCGGGACTTCTTTCACAGATACGCAGTATTTT. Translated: CSASGTSFTDTQYF.

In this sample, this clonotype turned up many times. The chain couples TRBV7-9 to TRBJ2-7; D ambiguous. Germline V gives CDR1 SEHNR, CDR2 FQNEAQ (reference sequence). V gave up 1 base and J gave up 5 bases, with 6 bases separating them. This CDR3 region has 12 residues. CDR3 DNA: TGTGCCAGCAGCTTAGTCAGTGACGAGCAGTACTTC. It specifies CASSLVSDEQYF.

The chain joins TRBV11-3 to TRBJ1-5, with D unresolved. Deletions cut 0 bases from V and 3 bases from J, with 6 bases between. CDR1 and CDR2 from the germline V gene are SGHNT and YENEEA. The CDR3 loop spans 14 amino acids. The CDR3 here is CASSLEGNNQPQHF. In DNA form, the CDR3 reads TGTGCCAGCAGCTTAGAAGGGAACAATCAGCCCCAGCATTTT.

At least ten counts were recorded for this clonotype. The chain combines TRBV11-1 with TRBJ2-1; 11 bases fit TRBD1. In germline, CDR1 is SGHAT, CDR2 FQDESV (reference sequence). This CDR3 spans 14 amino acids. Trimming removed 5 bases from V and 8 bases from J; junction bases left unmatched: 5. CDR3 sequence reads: CASSAGTGGDEQFF. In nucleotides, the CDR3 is TGTGCCAGCAGCGCCGGGACAGGGGGAGATGAGCAGTTCTTC.